The 9 T cell receptor beta chains below were found in one sample sequenced in a study of blood T cell repertoires in COVID-19. Profiling relied on immunoSEQ multiplex PCR, and the TCRdb table lists in-frame clones only, not all of them. The table includes a few hundred thousand clones, about 91% detected once. Sequencing was done on a sample of peripheral blood. Every receptor here comes from a woman aged 40-49 years who had recovered from COVID-19.

The count of this clone is one. The chain is built from TRBV18 and TRBJ2-7, with TRBD2 matching 8 bases. Germline V lookup: CDR1 KGHSH, CDR2 LQKENI. J lost 7 bases, V lost 2 bases, and 7 bases had no gene match. The CDR3 length is 14 residues. The CDR3 region is CASSPELTSDEQYV. The DNA of the CDR3 is TGTGCCAGCTCACCAGAGCTGACTAGCGATGAGCAGTACGTC.

The chain has TRBV3-1 (or the pseudogene TRBV3-2) and TRBJ1-6; D is undetermined. CDR1 and CDR2 from the germline V gene are LGHDT and YNNKEL (reference sequence). The V gene lost 6 bases and the J gene lost 10 bases, with 16 bases spanning the gap. The CDR3 contains 14 residues. CDR3 sequence (DNA): TGTGCCAGCAGTCCGGTTCTGGAGCAATCACCCCTCCACTTT. Amino acid sequence: CASSPVLEQSPLHF.

The chain employs TRBV7-2 and TRBJ2-1, with 8 bases identical to TRBD2. J lost 5 bases, V lost 3 bases, and 3 bases had no gene match. CDR3 length equals 14 residues. Germline values: CDR1 SGHTA, CDR2 FQGNSA. The CDR3 region is CASSFGTRNNEQFF. The DNA of the CDR3 is TGTGCCAGCAGCTTCGGGACTAGGAACAATGAGCAGTTCTTC.

The rearrangement uses TRBV11-3 and TRBJ1-1; D gene uncertain. Trimming shortened V by 8 bases and J by 2 bases, and 15 bases separated the two germline ends. The CDR3 is 14 amino acids. Germline V CDR1 and CDR2: SGHNT, YENEEA. The CDR3 sequence is CASHLVASNTEAFF. The CDR3 DNA follows: TGTGCCAGCCACCTTGTGGCCTCCAACACTGAAGCTTTCTTT.

The rearrangement links TRBV3-1 (or the pseudogene TRBV3-2) to TRBJ1-2; 8 positions match TRBD1. The length of the CDR3 is 14 residues. Per germline, CDR1 LGHDT and CDR2 YNNKEL (reference sequence). V lost 4 bases to trimming and J lost 6 bases; unmatched junction nucleotides: 7. CDR3 amino acids: CASSPPQGAHGYTF. Written as DNA, the CDR3 is TGTGCCAGCAGCCCCCCTCAGGGGGCGCATGGCTACACCTTC.

V is TRBV7-2 and J is TRBJ1-4; D call uncertain. This CDR3 is built from 16 residues. The V end lost 2 bases, the J end lost 0 bases, and 10 bases lay between the germline ends. The germline V gene encodes CDR1 SGHTA and CDR2 FQGNSA. The CDR3: CASSLNWHATNEKLFF. In DNA, the CDR3 is TGTGCCAGCAGCTTAAATTGGCACGCAACTAATGAAAAACTGTTTTTT.

The rearrangement uses TRBV21-1 and TRBJ2-6; TRBD1 is the table's D call, not checked against the DNA. TRBV21-1 is classified as a pseudogene. The CDR3 contains 16 residues. The CDR3, as DNA: TGTGCCAGCAGCAAATCGAGGACATTTGGGGCCAACGTCCTGACTTTC. It is translated as CASSKSRTFGANVLTF.

The chain joins TRBV5-4 to TRBJ2-3, with 8 bases that match TRBD1. V was pared by 4 bases and J by 4 bases, with 5 bases of the junction left unmatched. The germline CDR1 and CDR2 sequences are SGHNT and YYREEE (reference sequence). The length of the CDR3 is 14 residues. The DNA of the CDR3 is TGTGCCAGCAGCGGGACAGGCGGGGCAGATACGCAGTATTTT. Translated, it gives CASSGTGGADTQYF.

The rearrangement joins TRBV6-1 to TRBJ1-2; 8 bases line up with TRBD1. The ends lost 3 bases at V and 4 bases at J; junction bases unmatched: 1. CDR3 length: 13 residues. CDR1 and CDR2 from the germline V gene are MNHNS and SASEGT. The CDR3 sequence is CASSDRGLYGYTF. The CDR3 DNA follows: TGTGCCAGCAGTGACAGGGGGCTCTATGGCTACACCTTC.